A single sample is the source of the 24 T cell receptor beta chains below, sequenced in a study of cytomegalovirus exposure and HLA in healthy donors. PCR amplification relied on 60 Vbeta primers (plus 13 Jbeta primers). The assay was immunoSEQ multiplex PCR, and TCRdb's table has in-frame clones only and misses some. Among 150,000 to 200,000 clones, approximately 78% were seen once, and the ten largest hold approximately 0.8%. Input material: PBMCs. The source is a woman younger than 30 in good health and CMV-seronegative.

J is TRBJ2-1 and V is TRBV7-3, with 7 bases lining up with TRBD2. This CDR3 contains 15 residues. With 1 base clipped from V and 0 bases from J, the junction kept 0 bases outside the gene matches. Germline V gene lookup returns CDR1 SGHTA and CDR2 FQGTGA. The CDR3 protein is CASSLSGSSYNEQFF. The CDR3 region has the DNA TGTGCCAGCAGCTTAAGCGGGAGCTCCTACAATGAGCAGTTCTTC.

This chain links TRBV12-5 with TRBJ1-5; TRBD1 aligns across 7 bases. V lost 1 base and J lost 10; bases outside the gene matches: 10. Per the germline V gene, CDR1 is LGHNT and CDR2 is FRNRAP. The CDR3 extends over 15 amino acids. The CDR3 here is CASGLELTGLLPQHF. The DNA of the CDR3 is TGTGCTAGTGGTTTGGAATTGACAGGGTTACTACCCCAGCATTTT.

The CDR3 DNA reads TGTGCCAGCTCGGCTAGGCGGGACCAAGAGACCCAGTACTTC. Protein: CASSARRDQETQYF. The chain has TRBV6-1 and TRBJ2-5; TRBD2 is a possible D gene (5 bases). Deletions cut 8 bases from V and 0 bases from J, with 13 bases between. This CDR3 is 14 amino acids long. Germline assignment: CDR1 MNHNS and CDR2 SASEGT.

The chain links TRBV9 to TRBJ2-1; 12 bases line up with TRBD2. V dropped 4 bases and J dropped 9; count of bases not matched to a gene: 8. This CDR3 is built from 15 residues. In germline, CDR1 is SGDLS, CDR2 YYNGEE. The CDR3 sequence is CASSPGLAGRIEQFF. The DNA of the CDR3 is TGTGCCAGCAGCCCCGGACTAGCGGGAAGGATTGAGCAGTTCTTC.

This chain uses TRBV27 with TRBJ2-7; D is perhaps TRBD1 (5 bases). The germline CDR1 and CDR2 sequences are MNHEY and SMNVEV (reference sequence). V lost 5 bases and J lost 5, with 16 bases in between. This CDR3 spans 14 amino acids. The CDR3: CASSKAGPQNEQYF. Written as DNA, the CDR3 is TGTGCCAGCAGTAAGGCAGGGCCACAGAACGAGCAGTACTTC.

This sequence joins TRBV7-2 and TRBJ2-1; the match to TRBD2 covers 11 bases. CDR1 SGHTA and CDR2 FQGNSA come from the germline V gene. Germline trimming cut 8 bases from V and 16 bases from J; bases unmatched to any gene: 7. The CDR3 is made up of 11 amino acids. CDR3 amino acids: CASRELAGDFF. The CDR3 bases are TGTGCCAGCCGCGAACTAGCGGGAGATTTCTTC. Filled out from reference TRBV7-2 and TRBJ2-1, the complete variable domain reads GAGVSQSPSNKVTEKGKDVELRCDPISGHTALYWYRQSLGQGLEFLIYFQGNSAPDKSGLPSDRFSAERTGGSVSTLTIQRTQQEDSAVYLCASRELAGDFFGPGTRLTVL.

This chain joins TRBV27 and TRBJ2-1; the D gene is possibly TRBD2 (6 bases). The V and J ends lost 7 bases and 1 base respectively, with 14 bases between them. Germline lookup yields CDR1 MNHEY and CDR2 SMNVEV (reference sequence). The CDR3 is 15 amino acids. CDR3 sequence reads: CASNSGGVSYNEQFF. The CDR3 DNA follows: TGTGCCAGCAATTCCGGGGGAGTATCCTACAATGAGCAGTTCTTC.

This rearrangement joins TRBV5-6 to TRBJ1-6; TRBD1 matches at 7 bases. In germline, CDR1 is SGHDT, CDR2 YYEEEE. Trimming at V came to 4 bases and at J to 5 bases, leaving 6 bases not matched to a gene. CDR3 length: 15 residues. The chain's CDR3 is CASSRPDRDNSPLHF. Written as DNA, the CDR3 is TGTGCCAGCAGCCGACCTGACAGGGATAATTCACCCCTCCACTTT.

The chain couples TRBV28 to TRBJ1-1, with D possibly matching TRBD1 (5 bases). V was trimmed by 2 bases and J by 2 bases, leaving 9 bases between them. Germline V gives CDR1 MDHEN, CDR2 SYDVKM. The CDR3 consists of 14 residues. The CDR3 loop reads CASSLTQGNTEAFF. Here the CDR3 DNA reads TGTGCCAGCAGTTTAACGCAGGGTAACACTGAAGCTTTCTTT.

The chain recombines TRBV28 with TRBJ2-2; 7 nucleotides align to TRBD1. J lost 3 bases, V lost 5 bases, and 6 bases had no gene match. The CDR3 has 15 residues. Germline CDR1 MDHEN, CDR2 SYDVKM. The DNA for the CDR3 is TGTGCCAGCAGTCTCCGGGACAGACACACCGGGGAGCTGTTTTTT. This encodes CASSLRDRHTGELFF.

This rearrangement joins TRBV19 to TRBJ2-1; tentative D call: TRBD1 (6 bases). The germline V and J ends were trimmed by 0 bases and 5 bases, with 17 bases remaining between them. CDR3 length equals 17 residues. Germline V CDR1 and CDR2: LNHDA, SQIVND (reference sequence). The CDR3 loop is CASSIDPSPEGDNEQFF. The CDR3 DNA sequence: TGTGCCAGTAGTATAGACCCCTCCCCCGAGGGGGACAATGAGCAGTTCTTC.

The chain couples TRBV4-1 to TRBJ2-1; TRBD2 agrees at 9 bases. The V and J ends lost 0 bases and 6 bases, in that order; junction bases with no gene match: 12. The CDR3 is made up of 18 amino acids. The germline V gene has CDR1 MGHRA and CDR2 YSYEKL. This CDR3 reads CASSQDRAASGKGNEQFF. The CDR3 DNA reads TGCGCCAGCAGCCAAGATCGGGCGGCTAGCGGGAAGGGCAATGAGCAGTTCTTC.

About this clone itself: Germline is not matched at one junction end, which may reflect a read error. The rearrangement links TRBV27 to TRBJ1-3; D may be TRBD1 (6 bases). The CDR3 has 16 amino acids. The germline CDR1 and CDR2 sequences are MNHEY and SMNVEV (reference sequence). The CDR3: CASSPGVRGAGDTIYF. CDR3 DNA sequence: TGTGCCAGCAGTCCAGGGGTGAGAGGGGCTGGAGACACCATATATTTT.

This rearrangement joins TRBV2 to TRBJ1-2; 8 bases match TRBD1. Germline CDR1 SNHLY, CDR2 FYNNEI. Trimming removed 7 bases from V and 8 bases from J; junction bases left unmatched: 15. The CDR3 consists of 15 residues. The CDR3 sequence: CASKRTGSSLGGYTF. CDR3 in DNA: TGTGCCAGCAAGCGGACAGGGAGCTCTTTGGGGGGCTACACCTTC.

This chain connects TRBV5-1 to TRBJ2-5; 11 positions agree with TRBD1. The ends lost 2 bases at V and 1 base at J; junction bases unmatched: 10. Germline lookup yields CDR1 SGHRS and CDR2 YFSETQ. The CDR3 is made up of 18 amino acids. The CDR3 is CASSFGQGALAAQETQYF. CDR3 DNA: TGCGCCAGCAGCTTCGGACAGGGGGCCCTAGCGGCCCAAGAGACCCAGTACTTC.

The chain combines TRBV27 with TRBJ2-7; D call uncertain. Trimming shortened V by 6 bases and J by 3 bases, and 12 bases separated the two germline ends. The CDR3 sequence is 13 residues long. CDR1 MNHEY and CDR2 SMNVEV come from the germline V gene (reference sequence). This CDR3 is CASSQLPLYEQYF. CDR3 bases: TGTGCCAGCAGCCAGTTACCCCTCTACGAGCAGTACTTC.

The V and J genes are TRBV29-1 and TRBJ2-7; 9 nucleotides line up with TRBD2. The CDR3 has 14 amino acids. Germline V CDR1 and CDR2: SQVTM, ANQGSEA. V shed 5 bases, J shed 1 base, and the junction held 6 bases outside the gene matches. CDR3 amino acids: CSVLAGTVSYEQYF. The CDR3 region has the DNA TGCAGCGTTCTAGCGGGAACTGTTTCCTACGAGCAGTACTTC.

This sequence joins TRBV7-9 and TRBJ2-5; TRBD2 aligns across 8 bases. The CDR3 is 16 residues long. The germline gives CDR1 SEHNR, CDR2 FQNEAQ (reference sequence). Trimming removed 3 bases from V and 1 base from J; junction bases left unmatched: 7. Here the CDR3 DNA reads TGTGCCAGCAGCTTGAGCGGGAGTCGGGCCCAAGAGACCCAGTACTTC. Translated: CASSLSGSRAQETQYF.

The V and J genes are TRBV7-8 and TRBJ2-5, with TRBD1 identical over 7 bases. V lost 3 bases to trimming and J lost 3 bases; unmatched junction nucleotides: 4. Germline-derived CDR1 and CDR2 are SGHVS and FQNEAQ. The CDR3 runs 14 residues. In DNA form, the CDR3 reads TGTGCCAGCAGCTTCTACGGACAGGAAGAGACCCAGTACTTC. It encodes CASSFYGQEETQYF.

This clone occurred once. The chain links TRBV7-8 to TRBJ2-7; tentative D call: TRBD1 (5 bases). The V end was cut by 1 base, the J end by 7 bases, with 17 bases between. The CDR3 length is 15 residues. Per germline, CDR1 SGHVS and CDR2 FQNEAQ. Here the CDR3 DNA reads TGTGCCAGCAGCTTAGGTGTCAGGGTCGGCCCAGAGCAGTACTTC. Translating it yields CASSLGVRVGPEQYF.

The chain links TRBV28 to TRBJ2-1; no definite D call. The V end lost 5 bases, the J end lost 6 bases, and 20 bases lay between the germline ends. The CDR3 sequence is 16 residues long. Per the germline V gene, CDR1 is MDHEN and CDR2 is SYDVKM. The CDR3, as DNA: TGTGCCAGCAGTCTTCTACAGATCCCCAAGGTCAATGAGCAGTTCTTC. It specifies CASSLLQIPKVNEQFF.

V is TRBV4-1 and J is TRBJ2-1, with 8 bases aligning to TRBD2. Germline trimming cut 1 base from V and 6 bases from J; bases unmatched to any gene: 5. Germline loops: CDR1 MGHRA, CDR2 YSYEKL. The CDR3 totals 15 residues. CDR3 DNA: TGCGCCAGCAGCCAAGTTACCGGGAGGGGCAATGAGCAGTTCTTC. Encoded protein: CASSQVTGRGNEQFF.

The V gene is TRBV6-1, the J gene TRBJ1-5; 8 nucleotides match TRBD1. Germline V lookup: CDR1 MNHNS, CDR2 SASEGT. V trimming: 6 bases; J trimming: 7 bases; junction bases outside the gene matches: 8. CDR3 size: 14 residues. The CDR3 region has the DNA TGTGCCAGCAGCTGGACAGGGTCCGACCAGCCCCAGCATTTT. It specifies CASSWTGSDQPQHF.

V is TRBV28 and J is TRBJ1-4; D ambiguous. V lost 5 bases and J 5 bases, leaving 15 bases between the germline ends. The CDR3 extends over 15 amino acids. Germline V gives CDR1 MDHEN, CDR2 SYDVKM. CDR3 loop: CASSPTSGWNEKLFF. In nucleotides, the CDR3 is TGTGCCAGCAGTCCAACATCGGGATGGAATGAAAAACTGTTTTTT.